This T cell receptor (beta chain) originates from a study of CXCR3-negative and CXCR3-positive naive CD8 T cells (dated by TCRdb to about 2019). Describing the broader study: In total, around 140 million TRB reads were obtained, corresponding to roughly 1.5 +/- 0.3 million reads per library. Naive subsets from about 5 donors and memory cells from 3 donors were included in the TRBV-TRBJ cluster analysis. Data from 11 donors, pooled across two independent experiments, went into the diversity and physicochemical repertoire analyses.

The full study reports these points: Similar TRBV-TRBJ usage was shown by naive CXCR3-negative and CXCR3-positive cells from the same donor, whereas distinct patterns were shown by memory cells. Because CXCR3 expression was partially decreased after cryopreservation, freshly isolated PBMCs were used for most assays. Because surface CD5, which has been linked to self-reactivity in mice, was comparable between naive subsets, TCR interaction strength was also inferred from TRB CDR3 physicochemical properties. Repertoire diversity was comparably high in both naive subsets but much lower in memory CD8+ T cells. TRB CDR3s from CXCR3-positive naive cells showed higher hydrophobicity (lower Kidera factor 4), lower energy, and higher strength and volume indices than CXCR3-negative naive cells.

As regards this clonotype: Its antigen has not been determined.

The sequencer was a NextSeq 550. The Human TCR Profiling Kit (MiLaboratory) was used to prepare UMI-labeled 5' RACE TRB cDNA libraries. The full amount of extracted RNA was used for cDNA synthesis, and the full amount of resulting cDNA was used for PCR amplification. The libraries were made side by side, with each library going through the same number of PCR cycles. In the original analysis: MIGEC and MiXCR extracted about 53,000 +/- 10,000 unique UMI-labeled TRB cDNA molecules per library, requiring at least two reads per UMI. On average, about 40,000 +/- 10,000 functional in-frame TRB CDR3 nucleotide clonotypes lacking stop codons were found per library. After downsampling to 5000 UMI-labeled TRB molecules per sample, diversity metrics, including normalized Shannon-Wiener and Chao1, were computed in VDJtools. Clonotype-size-weighted physicochemical properties of the central five CDR3 residues (interaction energy, strength, volume and Kidera factor 4) were computed in VDJtools. Each entry corresponds to one CDR3 protein sequence from reads that TCRdb reprocessed, and DNA is not given. For this entry, the V and J calls and clone size follow TCRdb and not the study's own pipeline. The sample has about 41,000 distinct CDR3 sequences on record. 1.5% to 2% of the sample goes to the ten largest clones.

For every CD8+ T cell subset, under 350,000 cells were flow-sorted straight into RLT lysis buffer, and each subset was sorted in triplicate. To exclude memory contaminants, naive CD8+ T cells were stringently defined as CD45RO-CCR7+CD27+CD95-. Standard density gradient centrifugation was used to isolate peripheral blood mononuclear cells from buffy coats. A FACSAria III was used to flow-sort naive CD8+ T cells into CXCR3-negative and CXCR3-positive populations. Total RNA was extracted from sorted cells with an RNeasy Mini Kit. The source of this sequence is a human donor in good health. Some clones in this sample may be carry-over from other donors' samples. The specimen was naive CXCR3- CD8+ T cells from blood. What the cell subset or site label conveys for this sample: CD45RO-CCR7+CD27+CD95- naive CD8+ T cells lacking CXCR3 (TNR3-).

The CDR3 region has the sequence CSVGLAYNEQFF. Recombination joined TRBV29-1 with TRBJ2-1; TCRdb proposes TRBD2, but this gene call is untestable without DNA. From cysteine to phenylalanine, the CDR3 is 12 amino acids long. No nucleotide data were recorded. CDR1 SQVTM and CDR2 ANQGSEA were looked up in the germline V gene.